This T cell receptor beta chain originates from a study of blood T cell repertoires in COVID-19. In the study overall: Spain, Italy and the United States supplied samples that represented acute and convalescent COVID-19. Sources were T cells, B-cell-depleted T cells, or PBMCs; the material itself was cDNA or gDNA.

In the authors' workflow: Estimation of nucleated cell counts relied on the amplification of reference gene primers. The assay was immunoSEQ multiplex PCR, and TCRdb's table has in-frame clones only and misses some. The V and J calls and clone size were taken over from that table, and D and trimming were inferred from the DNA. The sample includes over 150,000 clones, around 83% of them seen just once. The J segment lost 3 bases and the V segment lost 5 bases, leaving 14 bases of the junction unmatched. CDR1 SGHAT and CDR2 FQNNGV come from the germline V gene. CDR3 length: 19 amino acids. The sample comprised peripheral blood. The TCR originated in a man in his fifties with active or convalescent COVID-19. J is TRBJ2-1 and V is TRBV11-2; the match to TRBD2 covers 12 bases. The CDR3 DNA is TGTGCCAGCAGCCCCCGGAGGCTAGCGGGAGGGCTATACTACAATGAGCAGTTCTTC. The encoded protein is CASSPRRLAGGLYYNEQFF.